The sequence of this T cell receptor (beta chain) was determined in a study of blood T cell repertoires in COVID-19. Overall study: T cells, B-cell-depleted T cells, or PBMCs supplied cDNA or gDNA.

The CDR3 extends over 12 amino acids. Trimming took 7 bases from V and 6 from J; bases not matched to a gene: 3. CDR1 is KGHDR, CDR2 SFDVKD, per germline. Here immunoSEQ multiplex PCR was the method, and the copy in TCRdb shows in-frame clones only, minus some. The table has about 670,000 clones, 80% to 90% seen once. V usage is TRBV24-1 and J usage is TRBJ1-1; 8 bases align to TRBD1. Material for sequencing was peripheral blood. The receptor comes from a young woman with acute or convalescent COVID-19. The CDR3 coding sequence is TGTGCCACCAGAGGACAGGGTGCTGAAGCTTTCTTT. Protein product: CATRGQGAEAFF.